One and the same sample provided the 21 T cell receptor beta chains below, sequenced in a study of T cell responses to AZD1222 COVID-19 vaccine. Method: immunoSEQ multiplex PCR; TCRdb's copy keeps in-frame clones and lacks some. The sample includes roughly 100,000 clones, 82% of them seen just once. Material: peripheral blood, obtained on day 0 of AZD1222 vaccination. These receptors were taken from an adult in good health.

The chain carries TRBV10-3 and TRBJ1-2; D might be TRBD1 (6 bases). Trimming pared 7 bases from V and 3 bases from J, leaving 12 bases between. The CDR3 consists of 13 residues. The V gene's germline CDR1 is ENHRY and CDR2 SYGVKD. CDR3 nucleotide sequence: TGTGCCATCACCGACAGGCTTGACTATGGCTACACCTTC. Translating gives CAITDRLDYGYTF.

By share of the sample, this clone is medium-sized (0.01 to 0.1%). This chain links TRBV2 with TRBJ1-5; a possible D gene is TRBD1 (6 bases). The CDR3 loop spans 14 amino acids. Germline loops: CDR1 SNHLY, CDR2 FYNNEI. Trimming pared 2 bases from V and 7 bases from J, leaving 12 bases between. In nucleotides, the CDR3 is TGTGCCAGCAGTGAATTAACAGGGCAACAGCCCCAGCATTTT. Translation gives CASSELTGQQPQHF.

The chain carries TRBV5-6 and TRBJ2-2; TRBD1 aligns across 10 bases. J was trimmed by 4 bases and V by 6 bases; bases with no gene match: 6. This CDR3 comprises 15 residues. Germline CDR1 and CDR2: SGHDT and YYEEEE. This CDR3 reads CASISRDRGTGELFF. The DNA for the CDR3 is TGTGCCAGCATCTCCAGGGACAGGGGCACCGGGGAGCTGTTTTTT.

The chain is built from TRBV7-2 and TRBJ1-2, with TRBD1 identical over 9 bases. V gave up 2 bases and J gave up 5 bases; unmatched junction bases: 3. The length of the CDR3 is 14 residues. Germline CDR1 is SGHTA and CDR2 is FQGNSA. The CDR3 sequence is CASSLRDRAYGYTF. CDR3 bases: TGTGCCAGCAGCTTACGGGACAGGGCTTATGGCTACACCTTC.

As DNA, the CDR3 is TGTGCCAGCAGTTTAACCTACTCCTACGAGCAGTACTTC. This gives the protein CASSLTYSYEQYF. The chain couples TRBV27 to TRBJ2-7; D is undetermined. The CDR3 runs to 13 residues. Trimming took off 2 bases at V and 0 bases at J, with 5 bases between the two ends. Germline CDR1 MNHEY, CDR2 SMNVEV (reference sequence).

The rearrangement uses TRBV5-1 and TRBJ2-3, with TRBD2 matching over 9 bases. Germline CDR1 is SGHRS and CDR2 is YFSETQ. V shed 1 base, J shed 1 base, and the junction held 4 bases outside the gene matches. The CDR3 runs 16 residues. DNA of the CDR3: TGCGCCAGCAGCTTGCCCCAGCGGGGGGGCACAGATACGCAGTATTTT. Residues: CASSLPQRGGTDTQYF.

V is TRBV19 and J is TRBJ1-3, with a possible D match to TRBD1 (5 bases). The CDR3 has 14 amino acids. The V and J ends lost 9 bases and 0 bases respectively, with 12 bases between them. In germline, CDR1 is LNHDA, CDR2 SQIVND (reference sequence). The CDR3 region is CASRVLFSGNTIYF. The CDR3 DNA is TGTGCCAGCAGGGTCCTATTCTCTGGAAACACCATATATTTT.

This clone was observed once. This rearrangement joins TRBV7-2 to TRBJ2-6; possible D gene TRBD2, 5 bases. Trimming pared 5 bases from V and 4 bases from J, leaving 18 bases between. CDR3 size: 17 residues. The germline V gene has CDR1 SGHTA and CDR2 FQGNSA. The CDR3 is CASSPEVIRKGANVLTF. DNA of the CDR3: TGTGCCAGCAGCCCGGAGGTGATTAGGAAGGGGGCCAACGTCCTGACTTTC.

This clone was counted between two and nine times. The CDR3 DNA is TGTGCCAGCGGGGACTCTAGGTTTGCGCCCCAGCATTTT. Its translation: CASGDSRFAPQHF. The genes are TRBV12-3 or TRBV12-4 and TRBJ1-5, with D possibly TRBD1 on 5 matching bases. V was pared by 8 bases and J by 9 bases, with 17 bases between. CDR3 size: 13 residues.

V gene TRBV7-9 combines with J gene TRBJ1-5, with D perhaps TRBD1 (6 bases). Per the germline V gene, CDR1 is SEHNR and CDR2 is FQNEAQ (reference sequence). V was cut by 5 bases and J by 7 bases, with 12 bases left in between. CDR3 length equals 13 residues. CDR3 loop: CASSQQGDQPQHF. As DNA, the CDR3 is TGTGCCAGCAGCCAACAGGGTGACCAGCCCCAGCATTTT.

DNA of the CDR3: TGCAGCGTTGGGGGAGGCCCAGATACGCAGTATTTT. It translates to CSVGGGPDTQYF. The rearrangement links TRBV29-1 to TRBJ2-3; TRBD2 is a possible D gene (6 bases). The CDR3 is 12 amino acids. Per germline, CDR1 SQVTM and CDR2 ANQGSEA. V shed 4 bases and J shed 4 bases, with 9 bases lying between them.

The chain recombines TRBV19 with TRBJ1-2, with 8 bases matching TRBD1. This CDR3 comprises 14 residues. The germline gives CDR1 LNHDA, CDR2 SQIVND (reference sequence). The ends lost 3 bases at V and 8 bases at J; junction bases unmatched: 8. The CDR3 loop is CASSILTGEGGYTF. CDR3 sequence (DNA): TGTGCCAGTAGTATCCTGACAGGGGAAGGCGGCTACACCTTC.

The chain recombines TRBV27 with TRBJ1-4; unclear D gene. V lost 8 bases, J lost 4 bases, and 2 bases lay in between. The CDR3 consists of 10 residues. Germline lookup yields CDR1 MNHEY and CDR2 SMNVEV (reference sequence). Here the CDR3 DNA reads TGTGCCAGCCATAATGAAAAACTGTTTTTT. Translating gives CASHNEKLFF.

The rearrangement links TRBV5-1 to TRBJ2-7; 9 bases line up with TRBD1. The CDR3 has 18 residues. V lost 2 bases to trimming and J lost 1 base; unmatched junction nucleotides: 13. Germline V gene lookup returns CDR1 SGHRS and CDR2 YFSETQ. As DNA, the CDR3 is TGCGCCAGCAGCTTAGGGACAGGGTCTAGGTTGGCTTCCTACGAGCAGTACTTC. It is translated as CASSLGTGSRLASYEQYF.

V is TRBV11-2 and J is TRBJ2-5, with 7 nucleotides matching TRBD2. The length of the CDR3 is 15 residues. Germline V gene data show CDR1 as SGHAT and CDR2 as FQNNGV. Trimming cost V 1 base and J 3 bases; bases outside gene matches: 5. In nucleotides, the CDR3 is TGTGCCAGCAGCTTAGGCACAGGACTAGAAGAGACCCAGTACTTC. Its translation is CASSLGTGLEETQYF. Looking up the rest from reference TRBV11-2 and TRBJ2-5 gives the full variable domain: EAGVAQSPRYKIIEKRQSVAFWCNPISGHATLYWYQQILGQGPKLLIQFQNNGVVDDSQLPKDRFSAERLKGVDSTLKIQPAKLEDSAVYLCASSLGTGLEETQYFGPGTRLLVL.

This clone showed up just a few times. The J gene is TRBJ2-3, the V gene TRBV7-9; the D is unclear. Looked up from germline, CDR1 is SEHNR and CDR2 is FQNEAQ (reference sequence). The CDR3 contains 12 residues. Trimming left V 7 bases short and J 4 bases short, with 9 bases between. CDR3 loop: CASTEVADTQYF. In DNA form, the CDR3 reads TGTGCCAGCACAGAGGTCGCAGATACGCAGTATTTT.

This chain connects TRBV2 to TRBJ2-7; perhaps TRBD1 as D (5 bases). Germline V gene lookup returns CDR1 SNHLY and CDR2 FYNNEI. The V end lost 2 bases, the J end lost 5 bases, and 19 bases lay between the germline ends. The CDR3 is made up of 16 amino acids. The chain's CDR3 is CASSEYDGWGADEQYF. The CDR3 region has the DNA TGTGCCAGCAGTGAATACGACGGCTGGGGCGCGGACGAGCAGTACTTC. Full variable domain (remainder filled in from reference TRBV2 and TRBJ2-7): EPEVTQTPSHQVTQMGQEVILRCVPISNHLYFYWYRQILGQKVEFLVSFYNNEISEKSEIFDDQFSVERPDGSNFTLKIRSTKLEDSAMYFCASSEYDGWGADEQYFGPGTRLTVT.

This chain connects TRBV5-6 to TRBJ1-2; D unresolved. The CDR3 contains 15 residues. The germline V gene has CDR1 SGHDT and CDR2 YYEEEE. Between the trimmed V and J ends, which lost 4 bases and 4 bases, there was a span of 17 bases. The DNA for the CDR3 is TGTGCCAGCAGCACCCGGGGAGGGAGGAGCTATGGCTACACCTTC. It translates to CASSTRGGRSYGYTF.

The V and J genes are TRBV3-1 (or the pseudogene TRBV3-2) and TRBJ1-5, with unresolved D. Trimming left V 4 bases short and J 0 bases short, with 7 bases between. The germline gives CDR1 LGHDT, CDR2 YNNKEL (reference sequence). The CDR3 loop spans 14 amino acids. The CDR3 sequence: CASSLSDSNQPQHF. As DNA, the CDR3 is TGTGCCAGCAGCCTTTCGGATAGCAATCAGCCCCAGCATTTT.

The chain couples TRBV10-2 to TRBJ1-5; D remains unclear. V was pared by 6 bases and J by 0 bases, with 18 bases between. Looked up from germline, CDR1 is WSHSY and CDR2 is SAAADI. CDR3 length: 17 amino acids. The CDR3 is CASSDSLTGFSNQPQHF. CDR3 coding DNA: TGCGCCAGCAGCGATTCCTTGACGGGGTTTAGCAATCAGCCCCAGCATTTT.

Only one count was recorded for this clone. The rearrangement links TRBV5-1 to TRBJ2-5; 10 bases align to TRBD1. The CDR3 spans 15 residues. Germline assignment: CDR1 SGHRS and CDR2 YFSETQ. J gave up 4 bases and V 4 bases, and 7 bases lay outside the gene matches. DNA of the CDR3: TGCGCCAGCAGCAGCCCATGGACAGGGGGAGAGACCCAGTACTTC. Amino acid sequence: CASSSPWTGGETQYF.